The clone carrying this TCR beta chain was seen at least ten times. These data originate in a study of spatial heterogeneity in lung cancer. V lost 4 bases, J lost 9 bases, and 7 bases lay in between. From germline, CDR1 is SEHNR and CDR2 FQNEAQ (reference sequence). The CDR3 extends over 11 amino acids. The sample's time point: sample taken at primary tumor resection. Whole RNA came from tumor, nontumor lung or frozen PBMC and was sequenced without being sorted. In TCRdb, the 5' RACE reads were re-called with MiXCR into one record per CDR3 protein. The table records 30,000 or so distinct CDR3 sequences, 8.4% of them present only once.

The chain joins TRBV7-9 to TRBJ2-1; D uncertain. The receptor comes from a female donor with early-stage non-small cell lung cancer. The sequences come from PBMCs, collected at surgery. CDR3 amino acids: CASSSVSEQFF. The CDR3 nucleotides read TGTGCCAGCAGCTCCGTTTCTGAGCAGTTCTTC.